This TCR beta chain was sequenced for a study of blood T cell repertoires in COVID-19. Study details: The United States, Italy and Spain supplied acute and convalescent COVID-19 samples. T cells, B-cell-depleted T cells, or PBMCs provided the cDNA or gDNA that served as material.

The CDR3 has 15 amino acids. Germline CDR1 SGHTA, CDR2 FQGNSA. Trimming took off 5 bases at V and 2 bases at J, with 14 bases between the two ends. TCRdb keeps only in-frame clones here, not all; method: immunoSEQ multiplex PCR. The sample shows around 150,000 clones, 88% of them seen only once. Individuals drawn from 24 US areas were roughly 18 to 95 years old. The sample taken for sequencing was PBMCs or T cells enriched from blood (not recorded which). The rearrangement links TRBV7-2 to TRBJ2-3, with D possibly matching TRBD2 (5 bases). This sequence was found in a woman between 45 and 60 years old who had recovered from COVID-19. The CDR3 reads CASSLQADFTDTQYF. In DNA, the CDR3 is TGTGCCAGCAGCCTGCAAGCGGACTTCACAGATACGCAGTATTTT.